One and the same sample provided the 12 T cell receptor beta chains below, sequenced in a study of beta chain features in type 1 diabetes (dated by TCRdb to 2017 to 2018). General conclusions and limits of the study: Type 1 diabetes patients showed a moderate but significant shortening of TCRB CDR3 length in all four CD4+ subsets.

Libraries came from the immunoSEQ multiplex PCR assay. The entire amount of isolated RNA was reverse transcribed using the High Capacity cDNA Reverse Transcription Kit, so the sequenced TCRB transcripts were expressed ones. TCRdb mirrors the immuneACCESS table, restricted to in-frame sequences. Some clones are absent from its copies; in checked studies, under half trace to an unresolved V gene, and the reason for the others is unknown. In this sample the table shows 150,000 to 180,000 clones, about a tenth of which occur a single time. Roughly 0.5% of the sample rests with the top ten. Their antigens are not known. The material sequenced was central memory CD4+ T cells from blood. The receptor source for this set is a man aged 25-45 years with type 1 diabetes.

The table lists this clone with a few counts. The V call is TRBV25-1, the J call TRBJ1-1; 9 positions agree with TRBD1. Per the germline V gene, CDR1 is MGHDK and CDR2 is SYGVNS. V trimming: 6 bases; J trimming: 10 bases; junction bases outside the gene matches: 9. The CDR3 is 13 amino acids. CDR3 sequence (DNA): TGTGCCAGCAGCGTCACAGGGGGCGGAGTAGCTTTCTTT. Protein: CASSVTGGGVAFF.

The chain employs TRBV27 and TRBJ2-7; 7 nucleotides align to TRBD1. CDR1 MNHEY and CDR2 SMNVEV come from the germline V gene (reference sequence). After removal of 5 bases from V and 4 bases from J, the junction contained 8 bases not matched to a gene. This CDR3 has 14 amino acids. In nucleotides, the CDR3 is TGTGCCAGCAGTCCCGGGGACAGACCATACGAGCAGTACTTC. Translation: CASSPGDRPYEQYF.

This clone was counted between two and nine times. V usage is TRBV11-2 and J usage is TRBJ2-4; maybe TRBD1 (5 bases). Germline V gene sequence: CDR1 SGHAT, CDR2 FQNNGV. The V gene lost 1 base and the J gene lost 5 bases, with 9 bases spanning the gap. The CDR3 is 14 residues long. The CDR3 spells CASSLASRENIQYF. The DNA for the CDR3 is TGTGCCAGCAGCTTAGCGTCCAGGGAAAACATTCAGTACTTC. Complete variable domain (other parts from reference TRBV11-2 and TRBJ2-4): EAGVAQSPRYKIIEKRQSVAFWCNPISGHATLYWYQQILGQGPKLLIQFQNNGVVDDSQLPKDRFSAERLKGVDSTLKIQPAKLEDSAVYLCASSLASRENIQYFGAGTRLSVL.

At least ten counts were recorded for this clone. The chain employs TRBV7-9 and TRBJ2-7; D not resolved. CDR3 length: 13 residues. Germline CDR1 reads SEHNR; CDR2 reads FQNEAQ (reference sequence). Trimming shortened V by 3 bases and J by 3 bases, and 9 bases separated the two germline ends. This chain's CDR3 is CASSFGTVYEQYF. CDR3 coding DNA: TGTGCCAGCAGCTTCGGTACGGTCTACGAGCAGTACTTC.

The CDR3 sequence is CASNSLRSSGANVLTF. CDR3 nucleotides: TGTGCCAGCAACTCATTACGAAGCTCTGGGGCCAACGTCCTGACTTTC. The chain employs TRBV25-1 and TRBJ2-6; D ambiguous. CDR3 size: 16 residues. V was shortened by 7 bases and J by 0 bases, with 13 bases between the two germline ends. Germline V gene lookup returns CDR1 MGHDK and CDR2 SYGVNS.

The J gene is TRBJ2-4, the V gene TRBV18, with a weak D call TRBD2 (5 bases). This CDR3 is 12 amino acids long. Trimming pared 5 bases from V and 8 bases from J, leaving 10 bases between. The V gene's germline CDR1 is KGHSH and CDR2 LQKENI. DNA for the CDR3: TGTGCCAGCTCAAATTTCGGGGACATTCAGTACTTC. Its protein is CASSNFGDIQYF.

V and J are TRBV28 and TRBJ1-2; the D gene is possibly TRBD1 (5 bases). From germline, CDR1 is MDHEN and CDR2 SYDVKM. Deletions cut 4 bases from V and 6 bases from J, with 15 bases between. The CDR3 runs to 14 residues. This chain's CDR3 is CASSSGGAIHGYTF. CDR3 DNA sequence: TGTGCCAGCAGTTCGGGTGGGGCTATTCATGGCTACACCTTC.

The CDR3 sequence: CASSPITGGRSYEQYF. CDR3 coding DNA: TGTGCCAGCAGCCCGATTACGGGGGGACGCTCCTACGAGCAGTACTTC. The chain employs TRBV7-9 and TRBJ2-7, with 7 positions matching TRBD2. Per germline, CDR1 SEHNR and CDR2 FQNEAQ (reference sequence). Unmatched junction bases numbered 10, after V lost 5 bases and J lost 0 bases. This CDR3 spans 16 amino acids.

This clone has a handful of counts. The V and J genes are TRBV4-1 and TRBJ2-4, with 8 bases fitting TRBD2. The length of the CDR3 is 17 residues. The V gene's germline CDR1 is MGHRA and CDR2 YSYEKL. Trimming took 2 bases from V and 2 from J; bases not matched to a gene: 8. As DNA, the CDR3 is TGCGCCAGCAGCCAACCTAGGCGGGGGGTAACCAAAAACATTCAGTACTTC. Amino acids: CASSQPRRGVTKNIQYF.

This clone was recorded a few times. The chain couples TRBV4-2 to TRBJ1-6; D unclear. The CDR3 is 13 amino acids. Germline V gives CDR1 LGHNA, CDR2 YNFKEQ. Trimming removed 2 bases from V and 10 bases from J, with 9 bases in between. The CDR3, as DNA: TGTGCCAGCAGCCAAAAACCGAGCTCACCCCTCCACTTT. It yields the protein CASSQKPSSPLHF.

This chain joins TRBV5-4 and TRBJ1-1; 7 nucleotides line up with TRBD1. Germline CDR1 SGHNT, CDR2 YYREEE (reference sequence). V lost 0 bases, J lost 4 bases, and 6 bases stayed unmatched. This CDR3 is built from 15 residues. CDR3 amino acids: CASSLGTQGTTEAFF. CDR3 nucleotides: TGTGCCAGCAGCTTGGGGACACAGGGGACCACTGAAGCTTTCTTT.

Note on this clone: One end of the junction varies from germline; a read error may be responsible. CDR3 loop: CANSPQTTIQYF. The CDR3 DNA reads TGTGCCAACAGTCCCCAAACAACCATTCAGTACTTC. This chain links TRBV28 with TRBJ2-4, with D uncertain. Germline V gene data show CDR1 as MDHEN and CDR2 as SYDVKM. The CDR3 is 12 amino acids.